This T cell receptor beta chain came from a study of control samples from healthy donors and cancer patients. V lost 5 bases and J lost 6; bases outside the gene matches: 11. CDR3 length: 16 residues. Germline CDR1 reads SGHTS; CDR2 reads YDEGEE. Only in-frame clones appear in the TCRdb table, and some are missing; sequencing was by immunoSEQ multiplex PCR. Of 110,000 to 150,000 clones in the sample, roughly nine tenths were seen once. The rearrangement uses TRBV5-8 and TRBJ2-2, with 9 nucleotides matching TRBD1. The source of this sequence is a man younger than 45 in good health. Sequenced: blood. CDR3 residues: CASSFPGTGFAGELFF. CDR3 coding DNA: TGTGCCAGCAGTTTTCCGGGGACAGGGTTCGCCGGGGAGCTGTTTTTT.